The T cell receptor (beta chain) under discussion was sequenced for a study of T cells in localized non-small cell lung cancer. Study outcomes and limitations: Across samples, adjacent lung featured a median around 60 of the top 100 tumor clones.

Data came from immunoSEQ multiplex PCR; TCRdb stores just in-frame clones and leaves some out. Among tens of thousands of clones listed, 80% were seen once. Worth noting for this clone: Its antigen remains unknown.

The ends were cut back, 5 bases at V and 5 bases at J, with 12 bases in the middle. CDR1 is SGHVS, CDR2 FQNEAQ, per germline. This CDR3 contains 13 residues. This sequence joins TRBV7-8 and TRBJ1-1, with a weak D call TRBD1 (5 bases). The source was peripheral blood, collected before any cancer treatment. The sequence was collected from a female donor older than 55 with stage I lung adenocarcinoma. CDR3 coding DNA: TGTGCCAGCAGCCCGGGGCGGGGGACTGAAGCTTTCTTT. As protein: CASSPGRGTEAFF.